This T cell receptor (beta chain) was sequenced for a study of shared clonotypes between healthy human individuals. The table came from immunoSEQ multiplex PCR; TCRdb's copy has only in-frame clones and leaves some out. The table records 1,400,000 or so clones, roughly 98.5% of them present only once. V lost 4 bases and J 1 base, leaving 13 bases between the germline ends. The CDR3 extends over 15 amino acids. Germline V lookup: CDR1 KGHSH, CDR2 LQKENI. The chain uses TRBV18 and TRBJ1-2; a weak D match, TRBD1 (6 bases). The sample consisted of naive CD4+ T cells sorted from blood. Subset specified: CD45RA+ positively selected. This clonotype originated in a young man in good health. The CDR3, as DNA: TGTGCCAGCTCACGGGAACGGGACAATAACTATGGCTACACCTTC. Protein: CASSRERDNNYGYTF. The entire variable domain, with the rest obtained from reference TRBV18 and TRBJ1-2, is as follows: NAGVMQNPRHLVRRRGQEARLRCSPMKGHSHVYWYRQLPEEGLKFMVYLQKENIIDESGMPKERFSAEFPKEGPSILRIQQVVRGDSAAYFCASSRERDNNYGYTFGSGTRLTVV.